A single sample is the source of the 15 T cell receptor beta chains below, sequenced in a study of blood T cell repertoires in COVID-19. Clones were sequenced by immunoSEQ multiplex PCR, and TCRdb holds only the in-frame ones, with some missing. In the table there are 250,000 to 350,000 clones, about 91% of which are singletons. Sequencing input: peripheral blood. These receptors originate from a woman aged 55-69 years with acute or convalescent COVID-19.

The chain is built from TRBV6-4 and TRBJ2-5, with a possible D match to TRBD1 (7 bases). The CDR3 sequence is 12 residues long. Looked up from germline, CDR1 is MRHNA and CDR2 is SNTAGT. With 10 bases removed from V and 5 bases from J, the gap between germline ends came to 14 bases. CDR3 coding DNA: TGTGCCACAACATCAGGGGGGGAGACCCAGTACTTC. The encoded protein is CATTSGGETQYF.

This chain joins TRBV5-6 and TRBJ1-5; maybe TRBD1 (6 bases). V lost 4 bases to trimming and J lost 6 bases, with 17 bases between them. This CDR3 is 15 amino acids long. CDR1 and CDR2 from the germline V gene are SGHDT and YYEEEE. CDR3 nucleotides: TGTGCCAGCAGCCTTCGGGGGGCTATGGTTCAGCCCCAGCATTTT. This translates into CASSLRGAMVQPQHF.

The V and J genes are TRBV19 and TRBJ2-7; a possible D gene is TRBD1 (7 bases). This CDR3 contains 15 residues. Germline lookup yields CDR1 LNHDA and CDR2 SQIVND (reference sequence). The germline V and J ends were trimmed by 7 bases and 3 bases, with 19 bases remaining between them. The CDR3 bases are TGTGCCAGTACCCCAGGGGGGACAGCAATCTACGAGCAGTACTTC. It yields the protein CASTPGGTAIYEQYF.

The V call is TRBV19, the J call TRBJ1-1; 7 bases line up with TRBD1. Per the germline V gene, CDR1 is LNHDA and CDR2 is SQIVND (reference sequence). The trim removed 7 bases at V and 0 bases at J, leaving 20 bases unmatched. The CDR3 covers 19 residues. CDR3 DNA: TGTGCCAGTATCGTCCGACTAGGGGGCGCCGGCAGTCTGAACACTGAAGCTTTCTTT. Its protein is CASIVRLGGAGSLNTEAFF.

This clone appeared once. The gene calls are TRBV28 and TRBJ2-7, with a tentative D call TRBD2 (5 bases). The V end was cut by 4 bases, the J end by 3 bases, with 19 bases between. The CDR3 is made up of 16 amino acids. Per the germline V gene, CDR1 is MDHEN and CDR2 is SYDVKM. CDR3 sequence reads: CASSSPGSGWGYEQYF. As DNA, the CDR3 is TGTGCCAGCAGTTCCCCGGGGTCCGGTTGGGGCTACGAGCAGTACTTC. Supplemented by reference TRBV28 and TRBJ2-7, the full variable domain reads DVKVTQSSRYLVKRTGEKVFLECVQDMDHENMFWYRQDPGLGLRLIYFSYDVKMKEKGDIPEGYSVSREKKERFSLILESASTNQTSMYLCASSSPGSGWGYEQYFGPGTRLTVT.

The chain joins TRBV5-4 to TRBJ2-4, with 8 bases lining up with TRBD1. Losses at the gene ends were 3 bases for V and 10 bases for J; bases not matched to a gene: 6. Germline CDR1 and CDR2: SGHNT and YYREEE (reference sequence). The CDR3 extends over 13 amino acids. As DNA, the CDR3 is TGTGCCAGCAGCTACCCAGGGGGCCCGATTCAGTACTTC. It specifies CASSYPGGPIQYF.

The chain has TRBV5-6 and TRBJ2-4; D remains ambiguous. Looked up from germline, CDR1 is SGHDT and CDR2 is YYEEEE. Trimming stripped 4 bases from V and 6 bases from J, with 11 bases between. CDR3 length: 13 amino acids. The CDR3 nucleotides read TGTGCCAGCAGCGGAACCGGGTTAAACATTCAGTACTTC. Its translation is CASSGTGLNIQYF.

As concerns this clone: Other DNA sequences in the same sample also yield this CDR3. This chain uses TRBV27 with TRBJ2-7; weak D call: TRBD1 (6 bases). Germline CDR1 and CDR2: MNHEY and SMNVEV (reference sequence). V dropped 3 bases and J dropped 1 base, with 7 bases sitting between them. CDR3 length equals 13 residues. The CDR3 nucleotides read TGTGCCAGCAGTTTTCAGGGGTCCTACGAGCAGTACTTC. It yields the protein CASSFQGSYEQYF.

The chain combines TRBV3-1 (or the pseudogene TRBV3-2) with TRBJ2-1, with 8 bases matching TRBD2. The CDR3 length is 15 residues. Germline assignment: CDR1 LGHDT and CDR2 YNNKEL (reference sequence). V lost 4 bases to trimming and J lost 3 bases; unmatched junction nucleotides: 5. The CDR3 DNA is TGTGCCAGCAGCCTCGGGGGGGTCATCTACAATGAGCAGTTCTTC. This translates into CASSLGGVIYNEQFF.

This chain links TRBV5-1 with TRBJ2-1, with D perhaps TRBD2 (6 bases). Germline V gene lookup returns CDR1 SGHRS and CDR2 YFSETQ. Trimming took 0 bases from V and 7 from J, leaving 14 bases between them. The CDR3 is 15 amino acids. The CDR3 is CASSLGSGVGNEQFF. CDR3 in DNA: TGCGCCAGCAGCTTGGGTTCGGGAGTGGGAAATGAGCAGTTCTTC.

This clone was counted only a few times. The rearrangement uses TRBV9 and TRBJ1-6; 7 nucleotides agree with TRBD1. This CDR3 is 16 amino acids long. The germline gives CDR1 SGDLS, CDR2 YYNGEE. V lost 4 bases to trimming and J lost 11 bases; unmatched junction nucleotides: 15. CDR3 DNA sequence: TGTGCCAGCAGCCTTAAGACAGGGCGAGACGCGGCACCCCTCCACTTT. Translating it yields CASSLKTGRDAAPLHF.

V and J are TRBV28 and TRBJ1-6; D might be TRBD1 (5 bases). The germline CDR1 and CDR2 sequences are MDHEN and SYDVKM. There are 13 residues in the CDR3. Trimming removed 9 bases from V and 7 bases from J, with 13 bases in between. CDR3 nucleotides: TGTGCCAGTACCGGGACTCCCAATTCACCCCTCCACTTT. This gives the protein CASTGTPNSPLHF.

The V gene is TRBV27, the J gene TRBJ2-5, with D unresolved. V was pared by 2 bases and J by 1 base, with 14 bases between. The CDR3 spans 16 residues. CDR1 and CDR2 (germline): MNHEY, SMNVEV (reference sequence). CDR3 loop: CASSLLPRSRQETQYF. CDR3 bases: TGTGCCAGCAGTTTACTTCCACGGTCCCGCCAAGAGACCCAGTACTTC.

The V gene is TRBV7-9, the J gene TRBJ1-5; a possible D gene is TRBD1 (5 bases). The CDR3 has 15 residues. The germline gives CDR1 SEHNR, CDR2 FQNEAQ (reference sequence). The germline V and J ends were trimmed by 4 bases and 4 bases, with 14 bases remaining between them. The CDR3 loop is CASSYQGIGNQPQHF. The DNA of the CDR3 is TGTGCCAGCAGCTACCAGGGCATCGGGAATCAGCCCCAGCATTTT.

The J gene is TRBJ1-2, the V gene TRBV7-9, with 10 bases aligning to TRBD1. V dropped 4 bases and J dropped 4; count of bases not matched to a gene: 3. CDR1 and CDR2 (germline): SEHNR, FQNEAQ (reference sequence). There are 14 residues in the CDR3. In DNA form, the CDR3 reads TGTGCCAGCAGCTCGGGGACAGGGGCCTATGGCTACACCTTC. Translating it yields CASSSGTGAYGYTF.